The sequence of this TCR beta chain was determined in a study of regulatory T cells in long-lasting Graves disease. Study as a whole: Antithyroid drug intake by newly diagnosed Graves' patients had lasted under 3 months.

Indicated time point: newly diagnosed GD, antithyroid drugs for less than 3 months. Making the TCR library involved RNA that had been extracted from PBMCs. Through Arm-PCR of CDR3 regions and iRepertoire HTBI primers, TCR beta libraries were built. TCRdb analysed the multiplex PCR reads with MiXCR anew, one entry per CDR3 protein. The sample includes hundreds of thousands of distinct CDR3 sequences, 16% of them seen just once. This clonotype was counted only a few times. Germline V lookup: CDR1 MNHEY, CDR2 SMNVEV (reference sequence). The CDR3 loop spans 16 amino acids. The junction had 9 bases not matched to a gene; V was cut back by 6 bases and J by 1 base. These data were also reused for a study on T cells in Graves' hyperthyroidism and ophthalmopathy.

This TCR derives from a woman between 25 and 40 years old with Graves disease. This sample comprised peripheral blood mononuclear cells (PBMCs), obtained at new diagnosis, from a patient treated with antithyroid drugs. The chain is built from TRBV27 and TRBJ2-1; 7 bases map to TRBD1. The CDR3 DNA follows: TGTGCCAGCAGCCCCGACAGGGTGAGGTCCTACAATGAGCAGTTCTTC. Its translation is CASSPDRVRSYNEQFF.